This T cell receptor beta chain was documented in a study of T-cell memory formation after mild COVID-19. Study-level points and caveats: Among clones contracting day 15 to 85, CD4/CD8 was balanced, whereas later expanders leaned CD4+. Proof of SARS-CoV-2 specificity was absent for the second-wave clones that crested on day 37. Cross-reactive memory apparently joined, as some responding clones appeared in pre-infection memory.

The CDR3 is 13 amino acids. Between the trimmed V and J ends, which lost 1 base and 1 base, there was a span of 5 bases. Germline V gene data show CDR1 as SGHRS and CDR2 as YFSETQ. For this clonotype: Its antigen remains unknown.

TCRdb re-analysed the 5' RACE reads in MiXCR, keeping a single row per CDR3 protein. The sample records under 300,000 distinct CDR3 sequences, approximately 16% being singletons. Specimen: PBMCs or a T cell subset sorted from them (not recorded which). The receptor was derived from a man aged 18 to 35 who had mild COVID-19 (a few samples of this study predate the infection). Cell type and time point are not known. The rearrangement links TRBV5-1 to TRBJ2-5; the D is unclear. CDR3 sequence (DNA): TGCGCCAGCAGCTTGTTTAGCCAAGAGACCCAGTACTTC. Protein: CASSLFSQETQYF.